These T cell receptor beta chains were read from a single sample in a study of T cell changes during pregnancy in multiple sclerosis. Some clones are missing from TCRdb's copy, which holds only in-frame ones; the method was immunoSEQ multiplex PCR. Here the sample spans approximately 89,000 clones, 94% being singletons. The specimen comprised peripheral blood, sampled in the third trimester of pregnancy. Every receptor here comes from a female donor with multiple sclerosis, enrolled in a pregnancy study. The CDR3 runs from the conserved cysteine through the conserved F or W. A D gene is named only where the DNA matches it firmly. Some rows have no size entry. The others give once, few or many, or a class for an expanded clone.

TRBV7-9	TRBJ2-3	.	.	TGTGCCAGCAGCCGTGCGGGTGGCACAGATACGCAGTATTTT	CASSRAGGTDTQYF
TRBV28	TRBJ2-1	TRBD2	.	TGTGCCAGCATTTTAGGAGCGGGACTAGGTGAGCAGTTCTTC	CASILGAGLGEQFF
TRBV19	TRBJ1-1	TRBD1	.	TGTGCCAGTAGTATAAACAGGGGCTACACTGAAGCTTTCTTT	CASSINRGYTEAFF
TRBV19	TRBJ2-2	TRBD1	.	TGTGCCAGTAGTACCCGGACAGGAATAACCGGGGAGCTGTTTTTT	CASSTRTGITGELFF
TRBV5-5	TRBJ1-2	.	.	TGTGCCAGCAGCTTGTTTATCCAGGGTGGCTACACCTTC	CASSLFIQGGYTF
TRBV5-1	TRBJ2-3	TRBD2	.	TGCGCCAGCAGCTCGGGACTAGCCACCCCAGATACGCAGTATTTT	CASSSGLATPDTQYF
TRBV28	TRBJ2-1	.	.	TGTGCCAGCAGTTTAGCGAGCTCCTACAATGAGCAGTTCTTC	CASSLASSYNEQFF
TRBV29-1	TRBJ2-7	TRBD1	.	TGCAGCGTTCCGGGACAGGGCTCCGACGAGCAGTACTTC	CSVPGQGSDEQYF
TRBV5-1	TRBJ2-2	.	.	TGCGCCAGCCGGAGTTATCTCACCGGGGAGCTGTTTTTT	CASRSYLTGELFF
TRBV6-5	TRBJ1-4	TRBD1	few	TGTGCCAGCAGTTGGGGGACAGGGCTGGGTGAAAAACTGTTTTTT	CASSWGTGLGEKLFF
TRBV5-1	TRBJ2-5	.	.	TGCGCCAGCAGCTTTACACAGGGAATGGGGGAGACCCAGTACTTC	CASSFTQGMGETQYF
TRBV27	TRBJ1-1	TRBD1	.	TGTGCCAGCAGTATTGAACAGGGGGCCACTGAAGCTTTCTTT	CASSIEQGATEAFF
TRBV30	TRBJ2-7	TRBD2	once	TGTGCCTGGAGTCGGGGGTCAGCGGGAGGGCTGAACGAGCAGTACTTC	CAWSRGSAGGLNEQYF
TRBV4-1	TRBJ1-2	.	.	TGCGCCAGCAGCCAAGAGGCTCAGAATGGCTACACCTTC	CASSQEAQNGYTF
TRBV5-1	TRBJ2-2	TRBD1	.	TGCGCCAGCAGCTTCCTGACAGGGATCGGGGAGCTGTTTTTT	CASSFLTGIGELFF
TRBV2	TRBJ1-3	.	once	TGTGCCAGCGCGGGCAGACCCTCTGGAAACACCATATATTTT	CASAGRPSGNTIYF
TRBV4-1	TRBJ2-2	.	.	TGCGCCAGCAGCTGGCAACCGGGACAATCGACCGGGGAGCTGTTTTTT	CASSWQPGQSTGELFF
TRBV5-8	TRBJ1-4	.	.	TGTGCCAGCAGCTCAAAATTGCAGGGGCTATCTAATGAAAAACTGTTTTTT	CASSSKLQGLSNEKLFF
TRBV19	TRBJ1-4	.	once	TGTGCCAGTAGTCCTTCTACGGGGGGCGCCGGGGAAAAACTGTTTTTT	CASSPSTGGAGEKLFF
TRBV5-6	TRBJ1-5	.	.	TGTGCCAGCAGCTTGGGCAGGATCAATCAGCCCCAGCATTTT	CASSLGRINQPQHF
TRBV6-4	TRBJ2-1	TRBD2	.	TGTGCCAGCAGTGAGACTAGCGGGAGCAATGAGCAGTTCTTC	CASSETSGSNEQFF
TRBV30	TRBJ2-6	TRBD1	.	TGTGCCTGGAAGGGGGCGGACGGGGCCAACGTCCTGACTTTC	CAWKGADGANVLTF
TRBV6-6	TRBJ2-7	.	.	TGTGCCAGCAGTACAAAACAGGCCTACGAGCAGTACTTC	CASSTKQAYEQYF
TRBV6-5	TRBJ1-6	TRBD1	.	TGTGCCAGCAAAGGACAGGGGGCTAATTCACCCCTCCACTTT	CASKGQGANSPLHF
TRBV28	TRBJ1-5	.	.	TGTGCCAGCAGTGTCCGGGGAAGGGCCGTGGAGCCCCAGCATTTT	CASSVRGRAVEPQHF
TRBV7-9	TRBJ1-1	.	.	TGTGCCAGCAGCTTCGGGACTGAAGCTTTCTTT	CASSFGTEAFF
TRBV6-5	TRBJ1-5	.	.	TGTGCCAGCAGCTACTTAGGGGGTCAGCCCCAGCATTTT	CASSYLGGQPQHF
TRBV30	TRBJ2-7	.	.	TGTGCCTGGAGTTCCGGGAGTCTTTCCTACGAGCAGTACTTC	CAWSSGSLSYEQYF
TRBV10-3	TRBJ2-7	.	.	TGTGCCATCAGCAACTCTTACGAGCAGTACTTC	CAISNSYEQYF
TRBV19	TRBJ1-5	.	once	TGTGCCAGTAGTATGTCGGGGCCCCAGCATTTT	CASSMSGPQHF
TRBV7-9	TRBJ1-2	.	.	TGTGCCAGCAACCCCGACATTTCCGATGGCTACACCTTC	CASNPDISDGYTF
TRBV11-2	TRBJ2-7	TRBD1	.	TGTGCCAGCAGCTTAGGGCCGGGACAGCGGACCTACGAGCAGTACTTC	CASSLGPGQRTYEQYF
TRBV5-5	TRBJ2-2	TRBD1	once	TGTGCCAGCAGCCCCCATGGGACAGGGGCCACCGGGGAGCTGTTTTTT	CASSPHGTGATGELFF